Listed here is a single T cell receptor beta chain. Original analysis: From reference gene primer amplification, estimates of nucleated cell counts were derived. Using immunoSEQ multiplex PCR, the repertoire was profiled, and TCRdb retains in-frame clones only, with some absent. V and J calls and clone size are given by that table; D and trimming were obtained from the DNA. The table has under 35,000 clones, 80% to 90% seen once. This entry belongs to a study of blood T cell repertoires in COVID-19. The overall study: COVID-19 samples from acute and convalescent phases originated in the United States, Italy and Spain. PBMCs, B-cell-depleted T cells, or T cells were the source of the cDNA or gDNA that made up the material.

The CDR3 consists of 16 residues. CDR1 is WSHSY, CDR2 SAAADI, per germline. Trimming cost V 3 bases and J 4 bases, with 18 bases left between them. The sequence was obtained from a man aged 55 to 70 with active COVID-19. The material sequenced was peripheral blood. This chain connects TRBV10-2 to TRBJ2-5; TRBD2 might be the D (6 bases). CDR3 coding DNA: TGCGCCAGCAGTGATTTCGGCGCAGGGAGGTCAGAGACCCAGTACTTC. It specifies CASSDFGAGRSETQYF.